The 9 T cell receptor beta chains below all came from one sample that was sequenced in a study of T cell repertoires in cytomegalovirus infection. Which antigens these TCRs recognize remains unknown. TCRdb fed the reads into MiXCR, producing one record per CDR3 protein. The table records 62,000 or so distinct CDR3 sequences, roughly 21% of them present only once. The source material was CD8+ T cells from cultured PBMCs, sampled from culture after CMV antigen stimulation. The receptors derive from a human donor in good health (CMV status not recorded). Some clones in this sample may be carry-over from other donors' samples.

The V gene is TRBV6-2 or TRBV6-3, the J gene TRBJ1-2, with D unresolved. Germline CDR1 MNHEY, CDR2 SVGEGT. CDR3 size: 13 residues. The V end was cut by 4 bases, the J end by 2 bases, with 8 bases between. This CDR3 is CASSFLTNYGYTF. The CDR3 DNA is TGTGCCAGCAGTTTTTTGACCAACTATGGCTACACCTTC.

This clonotype was seen more than once but under ten times. The rearrangement links TRBV7-2 to TRBJ2-1; 11 bases align to TRBD2. The CDR3 runs to 15 residues. V lost 4 bases to trimming and J lost 8 bases; unmatched junction nucleotides: 7. Germline CDR1 reads SGHTA; CDR2 reads FQGNSA. CDR3 region: CASSYSGGAVHEQFF. CDR3 coding DNA: TGTGCCAGCAGCTATAGCGGGGGGGCCGTCCATGAGCAGTTCTTC.

This chain links TRBV7-2 with TRBJ1-2, with D possibly TRBD1 on 5 matching bases. The germline gives CDR1 SGHTA, CDR2 FQGNSA. The CDR3 is made up of 15 amino acids. V was shortened by 1 base and J by 4 bases, with 13 bases between the two germline ends. This chain's CDR3 is CASSLVSAGTYGYTF. DNA for the CDR3: TGTGCCAGCAGCTTAGTATCTGCAGGGACCTATGGCTACACCTTC.

This clonotype was seen a handful of times. This chain connects TRBV12-3 or TRBV12-4 to TRBJ2-7, with D perhaps matching TRBD1 (5 bases). This CDR3 contains 13 residues. Here the CDR3 reads CAQKRQLSYEQYF. CDR3 sequence (DNA): TGTGCACAAAAGAGACAGCTCTCCTACGAGCAGTACTTC.

The J gene is TRBJ2-1, the V gene TRBV5-1; the match to TRBD1 covers 9 bases. This CDR3 is built from 13 residues. Germline V gene data show CDR1 as SGHRS and CDR2 as YFSETQ. Trimming cost V 4 bases and J 8 bases; bases outside gene matches: 4. CDR3 bases: TGCGCCAGCAGCCAGAGGACAGGGGATGAGCAGTTCTTC. Amino acid sequence: CASSQRTGDEQFF.

The V and J genes are TRBV11-2 and TRBJ2-1, with D perhaps TRBD2 (6 bases). The CDR3 spans 13 residues. Trimming removed 5 bases at V and 4 bases at J, with 9 bases between. CDR1 and CDR2 (germline): SGHAT, FQNNGV. DNA for the CDR3: TGTGCCAGCAGCGCGGACTATTACAATGAGCAGTTCTTC. Encoded protein: CASSADYYNEQFF.

This clonotype appeared a few times. This chain joins TRBV7-8 and TRBJ2-2; D is unclear. With 4 bases removed from V and 0 bases from J, the gap between germline ends came to 18 bases. The CDR3 is 18 residues long. The germline gives CDR1 SGHVS, CDR2 FQNEAQ. The CDR3 DNA reads TGTGCCAGCAGCTCCAACCGCCCGCCAGGCTCGAACACCGGGGAGCTGTTTTTT. It yields the protein CASSSNRPPGSNTGELFF.

The rearrangement uses TRBV7-9 and TRBJ2-1; possible D gene TRBD1, 6 bases. The germline gives CDR1 SEHNR, CDR2 FQNEAQ (reference sequence). V lost 5 bases and J 0 bases, leaving 14 bases between the germline ends. CDR3 length: 16 residues. This CDR3 is CASSPSTGNSYNEQFF. The CDR3, as DNA: TGTGCCAGCAGCCCGTCGACAGGTAACTCCTACAATGAGCAGTTCTTC.

The chain links TRBV6-6 to TRBJ1-1; D may be TRBD1 (5 bases). CDR1 and CDR2 from the germline V gene are MNHNY and SVGAGI (reference sequence). CDR3 length equals 17 residues. V was pared by 2 bases and J by 1 base, with 17 bases between. This chain's CDR3 is CASSYVLLMGTNTEAFF. In DNA form, the CDR3 reads TGTGCCAGCAGTTACGTTTTGCTCATGGGGACGAACACTGAAGCTTTCTTT.